These T cell receptor beta chains were read from a single sample in a study of T cells in Graves' hyperthyroidism and ophthalmopathy. TCRdb processed the multiplex PCR reads anew with MiXCR; each CDR3 protein has one entry. The sample consists of a few hundred thousand distinct CDR3 sequences, around 17% of them appearing once. What was sequenced was blood. These TCRs come from a woman between 50 and 59 years old with Graves' hyperthyroidism. Each CDR3 is given with its conserved first and last residue. The D gene is left open where the match is weak. Each size is once, few, many, or a class for an expanded clone.

TRBV12-3/TRBV12-4	TRBJ2-3	many	NA	CASSLFGTDTQYF	TGTGCCAGCAGTTTGTTCGGCACAGATACGCAGTATTTT
TRBV5-1	TRBJ1-5	many	NA	CASSLGGRDQPQHF	TGCGCCAGCAGCTTGGGGGGAAGGGATCAGCCCCAGCATTTT
TRBV7-2	TRBJ2-3	many	NA	CASSPLVASPDTQYF	TGTGCCAGCAGCCCACTAGTCGCCAGCCCAGATACGCAGTATTTT
TRBV30	TRBJ1-5	many	NA	CAWSGQGKQPQHF	TGTGCCTGGAGTGGGCAGGGGAAACAGCCCCAGCATTTT
TRBV19	TRBJ1-4	few	NA	CASRVVTGGVEKLFF	TGTGCCAGTAGGGTCGTGACTGGCGGGGTTGAAAAACTGTTTTTT
TRBV2	TRBJ1-6	few	NA	CASSESGNLNSPLHF	TGTGCCAGCAGTGAATCGGGAAACCTTAATTCACCCCTCCACTTT
TRBV4-1	TRBJ2-1	few	TRBD2	CASSYSGTSGNFEQFF	TGCGCCAGCAGCTACTCCGGGACTAGCGGGAATTTTGAGCAGTTCTTC
TRBV11-3	TRBJ2-1	many	TRBD2	CASSRGRGEQFF	TGTGCCAGCAGCCGAGGGAGGGGAGAGCAGTTCTTC
TRBV2	TRBJ2-2	few	NA	CASRFYDTGELFF	TGTGCCAGCAGGTTTTATGACACCGGGGAGCTGTTTTTT
TRBV29-1	TRBJ1-2	few	NA	CSVNDLQGTRGYTF	TGCAGCGTTAACGACCTACAGGGAACTCGCGGCTACACCTTC